These 11 T cell receptor beta chains came from one sample sequenced in a study of cytomegalovirus exposure and HLA in healthy donors. PCR employed 60 Vbeta and 13 Jbeta primers. Sequencing was performed with immunoSEQ multiplex PCR; in TCRdb, only in-frame clones are kept and a portion is missing. The sample consists of about 130,000 clones, roughly 80% of them appearing once. The sample taken for sequencing was PBMCs. All receptors come from a female donor in good health and CMV-seronegative.

This chain uses TRBV6-5 with TRBJ1-5; tentatively, D is TRBD1 (5 bases). Trimming stripped 6 bases from V and 2 bases from J, with 5 bases between. From germline, CDR1 is MNHEY and CDR2 SVGAGI. CDR3 length: 12 residues. The CDR3 DNA reads as TGTGCCAGCAGGACAGGCAATCAGCCCCAGCATTTT. Translation gives CASRTGNQPQHF.

This chain joins TRBV4-3 and TRBJ1-2, with D possibly matching TRBD1 (6 bases). The CDR3 has 14 residues. The V and J ends lost 4 bases and 4 bases respectively, with 13 bases between them. Germline CDR1 LGHNA, CDR2 YSLEER. The CDR3 DNA reads TGCGCCAGCAGCCGGAGTGGACAGACCTATGGCTACACCTTC. Protein: CASSRSGQTYGYTF.

The J gene is TRBJ2-1, the V gene TRBV7-3, with D possibly TRBD1 on 6 matching bases. This CDR3 contains 12 residues. Per the germline V gene, CDR1 is SGHTA and CDR2 is FQGTGA. The V and J ends lost 5 bases and 8 bases respectively, with 10 bases between them. CDR3 sequence: CASSLQGYEQFF. The CDR3, as DNA: TGTGCCAGCAGCCTACAGGGCTATGAGCAGTTCTTC.

The chain employs TRBV27 and TRBJ1-5, with 7 bases lining up with TRBD1. The germline CDR1 and CDR2 sequences are MNHEY and SMNVEV (reference sequence). V lost 0 bases and J lost 6; bases outside the gene matches: 5. This CDR3 contains 15 residues. This CDR3 is CASSLSGRGIQPQHF. The CDR3 nucleotides are TGTGCCAGCAGTTTATCCGGCAGGGGGATTCAGCCCCAGCATTTT.

The V and J genes are TRBV28 and TRBJ1-4; TRBD1 might be the D (6 bases). The CDR3 sequence is 13 residues long. Germline V gene data show CDR1 as MDHEN and CDR2 as SYDVKM. Trimming removed 11 bases at V and 0 bases at J, with 10 bases between. CDR3 bases: TGTGCCGGACAGACACCAACTAATGAAAAACTGTTTTTT. Translated: CAGQTPTNEKLFF.

The V call is TRBV6-1, the J call TRBJ2-1; D is unresolved. The CDR3 consists of 13 residues. In germline, CDR1 is MNHNS, CDR2 SASEGT. The V end lost 5 bases, the J end lost 7 bases, and 12 bases lay between the germline ends. The CDR3 nucleotides read TGTGCCAGCAGTAGATACAAAGAAAATGAGCAGTTCTTC. It codes for CASSRYKENEQFF.

The J gene is TRBJ2-7, the V gene TRBV6-5, with TRBD1 as a possible D gene (5 bases). The CDR3 runs to 13 residues. CDR1 and CDR2 (germline): MNHEY, SVGAGI. V lost 4 bases and J 7 bases, leaving 14 bases between the germline ends. DNA for the CDR3: TGTGCCAGCAGTTTAGGGGTAGGCTTTGAGCAGTACTTC. It translates to CASSLGVGFEQYF.

The rearrangement uses TRBV4-1 and TRBJ2-1; 10 positions agree with TRBD2. J gave up 7 bases and V 4 bases, and 7 bases lay outside the gene matches. The V gene's germline CDR1 is MGHRA and CDR2 YSYEKL. The CDR3 length is 15 residues. CDR3 bases: TGCGCCAGCAGCCTAATAGCGGGAGGAGAAAATGAGCAGTTCTTC. Translation gives CASSLIAGGENEQFF.

Only one count was recorded for this clone. J is TRBJ2-7 and V is TRBV28; D perhaps matches TRBD2 (6 bases). Germline CDR1 and CDR2: MDHEN and SYDVKM. V was pared by 2 bases and J by 2 bases, with 13 bases between. The CDR3 spans 15 residues. CDR3 sequence (DNA): TGTGCCAGCAGTTTAGGAGGGGTCCCTACCTACGAGCAGTACTTC. Its protein is CASSLGGVPTYEQYF.

CDR3 loop: CASSRQGPSGNQPQHF. In DNA, the CDR3 is TGTGCCAGCAGCAGGCAGGGCCCCAGTGGCAATCAGCCCCAGCATTTT. This chain connects TRBV27 to TRBJ1-5; a weak D match, TRBD1 (5 bases). Trimming pared 6 bases from V and 2 bases from J, leaving 17 bases between. The V gene's germline CDR1 is MNHEY and CDR2 SMNVEV (reference sequence). The CDR3 sequence is 16 residues long.

V and J are TRBV7-2 and TRBJ2-3; 11 positions agree with TRBD2. There are 14 residues in the CDR3. The ends lost 10 bases at V and 2 bases at J; junction bases unmatched: 5. Per germline, CDR1 SGHTA and CDR2 FQGNSA. This CDR3 is CATGTSGNTDTQYF. Here the CDR3 DNA reads TGTGCCACCGGGACTAGCGGCAACACAGATACGCAGTATTTT.